This TCR beta chain was profiled in a study of blood T cell repertoires in COVID-19. The CDR3 is made up of 16 amino acids. The V end was cut by 3 bases, the J end by 2 bases, with 15 bases between. Germline V CDR1 and CDR2: SGHAT, FQNNGV. Profiled with immunoSEQ multiplex PCR; TCRdb holds only in-frame clones, not every one. The table has some 93,000 clones, over 75% seen once. Sequenced sample: peripheral blood. This clonotype originated in a man aged 60-69 years with acute or convalescent COVID-19. The chain couples TRBV11-2 to TRBJ2-3, with D maybe TRBD2 (5 bases). CDR3 protein: CASSLASRTSTDTQYF. In nucleotides, the CDR3 is TGTGCCAGCAGCTTGGCATCAAGGACTTCCACAGATACGCAGTATTTT.